Below, one T cell receptor beta chain is given with its context. This specimen comes from a study of T cell repertoires in aging, cancer and after chemotherapy. Study at large: Over several months to years, re-sampled healthy donor repertoires clearly shared clones.

Multiplex touch-down PCR with TRB-A/B primers amplified rearranged V-D-J TRB sequences. Via MiXCR, TCRdb re-called the multiplex PCR reads, giving one row per CDR3 protein. The sample contains approximately 10,000 distinct CDR3 sequences, under 45% of which appear only once. Amplification of TCR beta used genomic DNA extracted from peripheral blood. The CDR3 sequence is 16 residues long. The V gene end was trimmed by 5 bases and the J gene end by 6 bases; junction bases not matched to a gene: 10. Germline loops: CDR1 SGDLS, CDR2 YYNGEE. This clonotype was sampled from a human donor in good health. Sample: blood. V is TRBV9 and J is TRBJ2-3; 12 bases map to TRBD1. The DNA for the CDR3 is TGTGCCAGCAGTTTGGGGACAGGGGGCGGGCAGGATACGCAGTATTTT. This translates into CASSLGTGGGQDTQYF. Full variable domain (remainder filled in from reference TRBV9 and TRBJ2-3): DSGVTQTPKHLITATGQRVTLRCSPRSGDLSVYWYQQSLDQGLQFLIQYYNGEERAKGNILERFSAQQFPDLHSELNLSSLELGDSALYFCASSLGTGGGQDTQYFGPGTRLTVL.